This T cell receptor (beta chain) was documented in a study of blood T cell repertoires in COVID-19. For the study at large: Acute and convalescent COVID-19 samples came from the United States, Italy and Spain.

The V end was cut by 3 bases, the J end by 2 bases, with 13 bases between. Germline V gene lookup returns CDR1 MNHEY and CDR2 SVGEGT. The CDR3 is made up of 15 amino acids. In the original analysis: Nucleated cell number was recorded as an estimate derived from reference gene primer amplification. The table came from immunoSEQ multiplex PCR; TCRdb's copy has only in-frame clones and leaves some out. The V and J calls and the clone size are those of that table, but D and trimming were determined from the DNA. The sample has about 150,000 clones, around nine tenths seen once; the top ten hold 2% to 3%.

This chain uses TRBV6-2 or TRBV6-3 with TRBJ1-2; possibly TRBD1 for D (5 bases). The TCR was taken from a woman aged 70-85 years with acute or convalescent COVID-19. Sequencing used peripheral blood. CDR3 sequence: CASSYFGRGNYGYTF. In DNA form, the CDR3 reads TGTGCCAGCAGTTATTTTGGGAGGGGCAACTATGGCTACACCTTC.